The 12 T cell receptor beta chains below were found in one sample sequenced in a study of beta chain features in type 1 diabetes. Notes on the study in general: Across all four CD4+ subsets, people with type 1 diabetes showed modestly shorter TCRB CDR3s.

Of the isolated RNA, all was reverse transcribed, and so the sequenced material was expressed TCRB transcripts. The repertoire was sequenced with immunoSEQ multiplex PCR; TCRdb's copy has only in-frame clones and lacks some. The sample consists of about 300,000 clones, about 13% of them appearing once. These TCRs are of unknown antigen specificity. The sample taken for sequencing was naive CD4+ T cells from blood. These receptors came from a woman under 30 with type 1 diabetes.

Remarks on this clone: In the same sample, other DNA sequences code for this CDR3. V and J are TRBV29-1 and TRBJ1-1, with D perhaps matching TRBD1 (6 bases). Trimming removed 3 bases from V and 5 bases from J, with 10 bases in between. The CDR3 spans 12 residues. The germline V gene encodes CDR1 SQVTM and CDR2 ANQGSEA. In nucleotides, the CDR3 is TGCAGCGTTGACAGGGGTAGGACTGAAGCTTTCTTT. Translated: CSVDRGRTEAFF. The entire variable domain, with the rest obtained from reference TRBV29-1 and TRBJ1-1, is as follows: SAVISQKPSRDICQRGTSLTIQCQVDSQVTMMFWYRQQPGQSLTLIATANQGSEATYESGFVIDKFPISRPNLTFSTLTVSNMSPEDSSIYLCSVDRGRTEAFFGQGTRLTVV.

This clone was seen a handful of times. This chain links TRBV30 with TRBJ2-1; a possible D gene is TRBD2 (5 bases). This CDR3 has 16 amino acids. Trimming stripped 4 bases from V and 0 bases from J, with 16 bases between. Looked up from germline, CDR1 is GTSNPN and CDR2 is SVGIG (reference sequence). CDR3: CAWTLRRVSSYNEQFF. The CDR3 coding sequence is TGTGCCTGGACCCTGCGGCGGGTAAGCTCCTACAATGAGCAGTTCTTC.

The table lists this clone with a few counts. The V call is TRBV11-3, the J call TRBJ2-5; the D is unclear. This CDR3 region has 14 residues. CDR1 is SGHNT and CDR2 is YENEEA in the germline V gene. V was pared by 2 bases and J by 4 bases, with 11 bases between. This chain's CDR3 is CASSLKLSPETQYF. The CDR3 region has the DNA TGTGCCAGCAGCTTAAAATTGTCTCCAGAGACCCAGTACTTC. Full variable domain (rest looked up from reference TRBV11-3 and TRBJ2-5): EAGVVQSPRYKIIEKKQPVAFWCNPISGHNTLYWYLQNLGQGPELLIRYENEEAVDDSQLPKDRFSAERLKGVDSTLKIQPAELGDSAVYLCASSLKLSPETQYFGPGTRLLVL.

This clone was counted only a few times. The V call is TRBV7-9, the J call TRBJ2-3, with D unresolved. Germline V lookup: CDR1 SEHNR, CDR2 FQNEAQ (reference sequence). The CDR3 contains 14 residues. Trimming shortened V by 0 bases and J by 5 bases, and 9 bases separated the two germline ends. In DNA form, the CDR3 reads TGTGCCAGCAGCTTAGCGCTGGCACAAGATACGCAGTATTTT. This sequence encodes CASSLALAQDTQYF.

The chain joins TRBV28 to TRBJ2-4, with 7 bases identical to TRBD2. The CDR3 covers 14 residues. The germline CDR1 and CDR2 sequences are MDHEN and SYDVKM. The V segment lost 3 bases and the J segment 8 bases; nucleotides outside the gene matches: 7. CDR3 region: CASSFPLGGDIQYF. CDR3 nucleotides: TGTGCCAGCAGTTTCCCTTTGGGAGGGGACATTCAGTACTTC.

There are a few counts of this clone. The chain carries TRBV5-1 and TRBJ1-2; TRBD1 aligns across 7 bases. CDR1 and CDR2 (germline): SGHRS, YFSETQ. Trimming took 4 bases from V and 8 from J; bases not matched to a gene: 8. CDR3 size: 13 residues. The CDR3 is CASSEDRPSGYTF. The CDR3 bases are TGCGCCAGCAGCGAGGACAGGCCTTCCGGCTACACCTTC. Using reference TRBV5-1 and TRBJ1-2 for the parts outside the CDR3, the full variable domain is KAGVTQTPRYLIKTRGQQVTLSCSPISGHRSVSWYQQTPGQGLQFLFEYFSETQRNKGNFPGRFSGRQFSNSRSEMNVSTLELGDSALYLCASSEDRPSGYTFGSGTRLTVV.

As concerns this clone: This CDR3 is also generated by other DNA sequences in the sample. The gene calls are TRBV2 and TRBJ2-7; TRBD1 aligns across 8 bases. Germline CDR1 is SNHLY and CDR2 is FYNNEI. The CDR3 extends over 14 amino acids. Trimming removed 2 bases from V and 2 bases from J; junction bases left unmatched: 2. The CDR3 nucleotides are TGTGCCAGCAGTGAACAGGGGGCCACCTACGAGCAGTACTTC. Amino acid sequence: CASSEQGATYEQYF.

This clone showed up just a few times. The chain is built from TRBV5-1 and TRBJ2-3; no clear D. Trimming cost V 0 bases and J 4 bases, with 12 bases left between them. This CDR3 comprises 15 residues. Germline V gene data show CDR1 as SGHRS and CDR2 as YFSETQ. The CDR3 DNA is TGCGCCAGCAGCTTGGCATCCGGGTTCTCAGATACGCAGTATTTT. Translating gives CASSLASGFSDTQYF.

This chain joins TRBV9 and TRBJ2-3; D is perhaps TRBD1 (5 bases). The germline V and J ends were trimmed by 0 bases and 9 bases, with 17 bases remaining between them. The CDR3 extends over 15 amino acids. CDR1 SGDLS and CDR2 YYNGEE come from the germline V gene. CDR3 DNA: TGTGCCAGCAGCGTAGGTAGGACACGTACCGGCACGCAGTATTTT. Its protein is CASSVGRTRTGTQYF.

This clone was detected a few times. CDR3 amino acids: CASSLGQGSEEQFF. The CDR3, as DNA: TGTGCCAGCAGCTTAGGACAGGGAAGCGAAGAGCAGTTCTTC. The chain joins TRBV7-2 to TRBJ2-1; 7 positions agree with TRBD1. J was trimmed by 10 bases and V by 1 base; bases with no gene match: 7. CDR1 is SGHTA and CDR2 is FQGNSA in the germline V gene. The CDR3 has 14 amino acids.

Only a few counts were recorded for this clone. V and J are TRBV7-2 and TRBJ1-4; D is possibly TRBD1 (6 bases). The germline CDR1 and CDR2 sequences are SGHTA and FQGNSA. This CDR3 comprises 14 residues. Trimming shortened V by 5 bases and J by 10 bases, and 17 bases separated the two germline ends. The CDR3 sequence is CASSPGTFSGKLFF. The CDR3 region has the DNA TGTGCCAGCAGCCCAGGGACATTTTCGGGAAAACTGTTTTTT. Full variable domain (rest looked up from reference TRBV7-2 and TRBJ1-4): GAGVSQSPSNKVTEKGKDVELRCDPISGHTALYWYRQSLGQGLEFLIYFQGNSAPDKSGLPSDRFSAERTGGSVSTLTIQRTQQEDSAVYLCASSPGTFSGKLFFGSGTQLSVL.

This clone was seen a handful of times. The chain recombines TRBV28 with TRBJ2-5, with D perhaps matching TRBD1 (7 bases). Between the trimmed V and J ends, which lost 8 bases and 4 bases, there was a span of 11 bases. Per germline, CDR1 MDHEN and CDR2 SYDVKM. The CDR3 loop spans 12 amino acids. This CDR3 is CASGTAGETQYF. CDR3 in DNA: TGTGCCAGCGGGACAGCGGGAGAGACCCAGTACTTC.